This is a list of T cell receptor beta chains from one sample in a study of beta chain features in type 1 diabetes. Generated by immunoSEQ multiplex PCR, the TCRdb table keeps only in-frame clones and is missing some. The repertoire includes around 280,000 clones, approximately 15% of them detected once, and more than 0.015% sits in the top ten. The sequenced sample was naive CD4+ T cells from blood. These receptors were obtained from a man aged 18 to 29 with type 1 diabetes. Both conserved end residues are part of each CDR3. The D gene is left open where the match is weak. The size of a clone is reported for some rows only, either as once, few or many, or as a class for expanded clones.

NA | NA | TRBJ1-3 | TRBV6-6 | TGTGCCAGCAGTTACGGGCACCAAAACACCATATATTTT | CASSYGHQNTIYF
NA | NA | TRBJ2-1 | TRBV6-4 | TGTGCCAGCAGTGACTCTGGGGGCCTGGATGAGCAGTTCTTC | CASSDSGGLDEQFF
NA | NA | TRBJ1-2 | TRBV19 | TGTGCCAGTAGCCCGGGCGGGGTCCACTATGGCTACACCTTC | CASSPGGVHYGYTF
NA | NA | TRBJ1-6 | TRBV18 | TGTGCCAGCTCACCTCACGGTGGTCCGAATTCACCCCTCCACTTT | CASSPHGGPNSPLHF
NA | TRBD1 | TRBJ2-5 | TRBV23-1 | TGCGCCAGCACGACAGGGGGCGGCGAGACCCAGTACTTC | CASTTGGGETQYF
NA | NA | TRBJ2-3 | TRBV7-9 | TGTGCCAGCAACCGGGAGTGGACTTCCGATACGCAGTATTTT | CASNREWTSDTQYF
few | NA | TRBJ2-5 | TRBV9 | TGTGCCAGCAGCGTTTTAGGAGAGGCGCAAGAGACCCAGTACTTC | CASSVLGEAQETQYF
NA | TRBD1 | TRBJ1-5 | TRBV28 | TGTGCCAGCAGTTTAGGGGGACAGGGAAGCAATCAGCCCCAGCATTTT | CASSLGGQGSNQPQHF
NA | NA | TRBJ1-1 | TRBV27 | TGTGCCAGCAGTCCAAGACTCAGTAACACTGAAGCTTTCTTT | CASSPRLSNTEAFF
NA | TRBD2 | TRBJ2-5 | TRBV5-1 | TGCGCCAGCAGCTTCGGACCTAGCGGGCTCCAAGAGACCCAGTACTTC | CASSFGPSGLQETQYF
few | NA | TRBJ1-2 | TRBV7-9 | TGTGCCAGCAGCGCACGGACAGCCCAAGGCTATGGCTACACCTTC | CASSARTAQGYGYTF
NA | NA | TRBJ2-2 | TRBV18 | TGTGCCAGCTCACCGAGCGGTTCCACCGGGGAGCTGTTTTTT | CASSPSGSTGELFF
NA | TRBD1 | TRBJ2-1 | TRBV5-4 | TGTGCCAGCAGCTTTGGGGACAGCCTATACAATGAGCAGTTCTTC | CASSFGDSLYNEQFF
few | NA | TRBJ2-3 | TRBV18 | TGTGCCAGCTCACCAACCTCTACTATCGATACGCAGTATTTT | CASSPTSTIDTQYF
NA | TRBD2 | TRBJ2-3 | TRBV11-2 | TGTGCCAGCAGCATACTAGCGGGAGCCCACCCAGATACGCAGTATTTT | CASSILAGAHPDTQYF
few | TRBD1 | TRBJ1-1 | TRBV6-1 | TGTGCCAGCAGTGAAGGGGCCCGGACAGGGGGAACTGAAGCTTTCTTT | CASSEGARTGGTEAFF
NA | NA | TRBJ2-6 | TRBV6-5 | TGTGCCAGCAGACCCCGGGGCTCTGGGGCCAACGTCCTGACTTTC | CASRPRGSGANVLTF
few | TRBD2 | TRBJ2-4 | TRBV29-1 | TGCAGCGCCCCTTGTAGAACTAGCGGGGGAGTGGTAGCCAAAAACATTCAGTACTTC | CSAPCRTSGGVVAKNIQYF
few | NA | TRBJ1-1 | TRBV6-6 | TGTGCCAGCAGTTACGGGGGCAGGATGATTGAAGCTTTCTTT | CASSYGGRMIEAFF
few | TRBD2 | TRBJ2-1 | TRBV4-1 | TGCGCCAGCAGCCAAGATGTAGCGGGAGGTAACAATGAGCAGTTCTTC | CASSQDVAGGNNEQFF
few | NA | TRBJ1-5 | TRBV5-1 | TGCGCCAGCAGCTTGACCGCGAGGGAATGGCGGGGCAATCAGCCCCAGCATTTT | CASSLTAREWRGNQPQHF
few | NA | TRBJ1-5 | TRBV6-5 | TGTGCCAGCAGCTATGGCCGAGGTCGGCCCCAGCATTTT | CASSYGRGRPQHF
NA | TRBD1 | TRBJ1-4 | TRBV9 | TGTGCCAGCAGCCCCCAGGACAGGGGAAAACTGTTTTTT | CASSPQDRGKLFF
few | NA | TRBJ2-7 | TRBV5-6 | TGTGCCAGCAGCTTGCTCGACGAGCAGTACTTC | CASSLLDEQYF
NA | NA | TRBJ2-1 | TRBV28 | TGTGCCAGCAGTTTAACCGGGACTAATGAGCAGTTCTTC | CASSLTGTNEQFF
NA | NA | TRBJ1-2 | TRBV29-1 | TGCAGCGTTGCTCCGGGGATCCCTTTCTATGGCTACACCTTC | CSVAPGIPFYGYTF
NA | TRBD1 | TRBJ1-2 | TRBV6-1 | TGTGCCAGCAGTGAACCCGGGACAGTCTATGGCTACACCTTC | CASSEPGTVYGYTF
NA | NA | TRBJ2-5 | TRBV27 | TGTGCCAGCAGGAGGGGGGGCGTTGAGACCCAGTACTTC | CASRRGGVETQYF
NA | NA | TRBJ1-6 | TRBV7-2 | TGTGCCAGCAGCTTAGGTCCAAGGGGCTGGGATAATTCACCCCTCCACTTT | CASSLGPRGWDNSPLHF
few | TRBD2 | TRBJ2-5 | TRBV11-2 | TGTGCCAGCAGCCCGCGACTAGCGGGGGGCGGGGAGACCCAGTACTTC | CASSPRLAGGGETQYF
NA | TRBD1 | TRBJ2-2 | TRBV7-9 | TGTGCCAGCAGCCTTACAGGGGACGGGGAGCTGTTTTTT | CASSLTGDGELFF
NA | TRBD1 | TRBJ1-1 | TRBV18 | TGTGCCAGCTCACAAGGACAGGGACCTTTGGCTGAAGCTTTCTTT | CASSQGQGPLAEAFF
NA | NA | TRBJ2-7 | TRBV5-4 | TGTGCCAGCAGCTCCACAGATTCCAACGAGCAGTACTTC | CASSSTDSNEQYF
NA | NA | TRBJ1-1 | TRBV5-4 | TGTGCCAGCAGCTTGGGGTTGGCAGCTTTCTTT | CASSLGLAAFF
NA | NA | TRBJ2-7 | TRBV6-5 | TGTGCCAGCAGTTACTCGGCGGTAAGCGGATACGAGCAGTACTTC | CASSYSAVSGYEQYF
NA | NA | TRBJ2-5 | TRBV5-4 | TGTGCCAGCAGGAGTGACAGGTGGGAGACCCAGTACTTC | CASRSDRWETQYF
NA | NA | TRBJ2-1 | TRBV27 | TGTGCCAGCAGTTCACGGGGAGCCAATGAGCAGTTCTTC | CASSSRGANEQFF
NA | NA | TRBJ2-4 | TRBV7-2 | TGTGCCAGCAGCCCGGGGGTGGCCAAAAACATTCAGTACTTC | CASSPGVAKNIQYF
few | TRBD2 | TRBJ2-7 | TRBV5-1 | TGCGCCAGCAGCGAACCCGGGACTACCTACGAGCAGTACTTC | CASSEPGTTYEQYF
NA | NA | TRBJ2-5 | TRBV18 | TGTGCCAGTGCGGGGCCCCAAGAGACCCAGTACTTC | CASAGPQETQYF
NA | NA | TRBJ1-5 | TRBV9 | TGTGCCAGCAGCCCAACGGGAGGGCAATATCAAGCCCAGCATTTT | CASSPTGGQYQAQHF